This TCR beta chain comes out of a study of shared clonotypes between healthy human individuals. Findings and limits, study-wide: Researchers sampled only blood; tissue repertoires likely differ. Limited genetic and exposure-history diversity came from having few donors.

As for this clone: Its antigen is as yet unknown.

The study drew its donors from healthy HIV-negative adults without recent acute infections or vaccinations. CDR1 and CDR2 (germline): LNHDA, SQIVND (reference sequence). V was clipped by 7 bases and J by 2 bases, with 12 bases between them. The CDR3 is 15 residues long. The table came from immunoSEQ multiplex PCR; TCRdb's copy has only in-frame clones and leaves some out. Of around 200,000 clones in the sample, 90% to 95% were seen once. This clonotype was obtained from a woman in her twenties or thirties in good health. The rearrangement joins TRBV19 to TRBJ2-6; D call uncertain. Sequenced: naive CD4+ T cells sorted from blood. Subset noted: CD45RA+ positively selected. DNA for the CDR3: TGTGCCAGTACCGATGGTCGGGCTGGGGCCAACGTCCTGACTTTC. Residues: CASTDGRAGANVLTF.